One sample yielded the 25 T cell receptor beta chains listed below, sequenced in a study of cytomegalovirus exposure and HLA in healthy donors. Both 60 Vbeta primers and 13 Jbeta primers went into the PCR. Generated by immunoSEQ multiplex PCR, the TCRdb table keeps only in-frame clones and is missing some. The sample comprises around 200,000 clones, roughly 75% of which are singletons, and over 4% rests with the top ten. The sample taken for sequencing was PBMCs. The receptors stem from a man aged 25 to 40 in good health and CMV-seropositive.

The chain has TRBV30 and TRBJ2-1; a weak D match, TRBD1 (5 bases). CDR1 and CDR2 (germline): GTSNPN, SVGIG (reference sequence). V was pared by 2 bases and J by 7 bases, with 15 bases between. The length of the CDR3 is 14 residues. The CDR3 nucleotides read TGTGCCTGGAGTTTGAATTCTGGACATAATGAGCAGTTCTTC. As protein: CAWSLNSGHNEQFF.

The rearrangement links TRBV30 to TRBJ1-1; D gene ambiguous. V lost 2 bases and J lost 4, with 11 bases in between. This CDR3 is 13 amino acids long. Germline V CDR1 and CDR2: GTSNPN, SVGIG (reference sequence). The CDR3 loop reads CAWSTPWSTEAFF. CDR3 nucleotides: TGTGCCTGGAGTACTCCATGGAGCACTGAAGCTTTCTTT.

This clone appeared a few times. This chain uses TRBV9 with TRBJ2-7, with a weak D call TRBD2 (6 bases). This CDR3 region has 15 residues. Trimming pared 0 bases from V and 7 bases from J, leaving 17 bases between. CDR1 is SGDLS, CDR2 YYNGEE, per germline. The CDR3 spells CASSVDASSGDEQYF. DNA for the CDR3: TGTGCCAGCAGCGTAGATGCCTCTTCGGGGGATGAGCAGTACTTC. The full variable domain, completed using reference TRBV9 and TRBJ2-7, is DSGVTQTPKHLITATGQRVTLRCSPRSGDLSVYWYQQSLDQGLQFLIQYYNGEERAKGNILERFSAQQFPDLHSELNLSSLELGDSALYFCASSVDASSGDEQYFGPGTRLTVT.

The gene calls are TRBV5-1 and TRBJ2-1; TRBD2 matches 9 bases. CDR1 and CDR2 (germline): SGHRS, YFSETQ. CDR3 size: 17 residues. The V segment lost 0 bases and the J segment 5 bases; nucleotides outside the gene matches: 9. The chain's CDR3 is CASSLGPPSGANNEQFF. Written as DNA, the CDR3 is TGCGCCAGCAGCTTGGGCCCCCCTAGCGGGGCTAACAATGAGCAGTTCTTC.

The chain uses TRBV5-6 and TRBJ1-5; 7 bases are a match to TRBD1. The length of the CDR3 is 18 residues. The germline CDR1 and CDR2 sequences are SGHDT and YYEEEE. V lost 1 base, J lost 3 bases, and 13 bases stayed unmatched. CDR3 loop: CASSLTGESYRDNQPQHF. In nucleotides, the CDR3 is TGTGCCAGCAGCTTGACAGGGGAGAGTTATCGGGACAATCAGCCCCAGCATTTT.

V usage is TRBV7-2 and J usage is TRBJ2-3; 8 positions agree with TRBD1. Germline lookup yields CDR1 SGHTA and CDR2 FQGNSA. CDR3 length: 16 residues. J lost 3 bases, V lost 5 bases, and 10 bases had no gene match. In nucleotides, the CDR3 is TGTGCCAGCAGCCGACGACAGGGGCTGGGGACAGATACGCAGTATTTT. This sequence encodes CASSRRQGLGTDTQYF.

V gene TRBV4-3 combines with J gene TRBJ2-7, with a weak D call TRBD1 (6 bases). V was clipped by 1 base and J by 4 bases, with 11 bases between them. This CDR3 contains 14 residues. The germline gives CDR1 LGHNA, CDR2 YSLEER. CDR3 amino acids: CASSQGAGTYEQYF. The CDR3 DNA reads TGCGCCAGCAGCCAAGGGGCTGGGACATACGAGCAGTACTTC.

The chain is built from TRBV15 and TRBJ2-7; no clear D. This CDR3 has 14 residues. Germline V gives CDR1 LNHNV, CDR2 YYDKDF (reference sequence). V was trimmed by 0 bases and J by 2 bases, leaving 8 bases between them. CDR3 DNA: TGTGCCACCAGCAGAGATCGCAGAACCTACGAGCAGTACTTC. As protein: CATSRDRRTYEQYF.

This rearrangement joins TRBV10-1 to TRBJ2-3, with D maybe TRBD1 (6 bases). The CDR3 loop spans 15 amino acids. Between the trimmed V and J ends, which lost 3 bases and 4 bases, there was a span of 14 bases. Per germline, CDR1 WNHNN and CDR2 SYGVQD (reference sequence). CDR3 sequence: CASSDGGRSPDTQYF. The CDR3 DNA reads as TGCGCCAGCAGTGATGGGGGCAGGTCCCCAGATACGCAGTATTTT.

V is TRBV28 and J is TRBJ2-1, with 14 bases identical to TRBD2. With 6 bases clipped from V and 10 bases from J, the junction kept 14 bases outside the gene matches. The CDR3 loop spans 17 amino acids. CDR1 MDHEN and CDR2 SYDVKM come from the germline V gene. The CDR3 region has the DNA TGTGCCAGCAGCCCCGAAGGGACTAGCGGGGGCACGGGGGAGCAGTTCTTC. It yields the protein CASSPEGTSGGTGEQFF. The variable domain in full, completed from reference TRBV28 and TRBJ2-1, reads DVKVTQSSRYLVKRTGEKVFLECVQDMDHENMFWYRQDPGLGLRLIYFSYDVKMKEKGDIPEGYSVSREKKERFSLILESASTNQTSMYLCASSPEGTSGGTGEQFFGPGTRLTVL.

The gene calls are TRBV6-5 and TRBJ2-7; TRBD1 matches 11 bases. The CDR3 has 15 residues. Germline values: CDR1 MNHEY, CDR2 SVGAGI. With V trimmed by 3 bases and J by 4 bases, 5 bases remained unmatched. CDR3 in DNA: TGTGCCAGCAGTTATACCGGGACAGGGGGATACGAGCAGTACTTC. Encoded protein: CASSYTGTGGYEQYF.

The CDR3 loop is CSALLSPEQYF. CDR3 in DNA: TGCAGTGCTCTGTTGAGTCCAGAGCAGTACTTC. The chain is built from TRBV20-1 and TRBJ2-7, with no clear D. The V end was cut by 5 bases, the J end by 7 bases, with 12 bases between. Germline V gene data show CDR1 as DFQATT and CDR2 as SNEGSKA (reference sequence). CDR3 length: 11 amino acids.

The chain carries TRBV7-2 and TRBJ2-1, with D possibly being TRBD2 (6 bases). The CDR3 has 15 residues. Trimming took off 0 bases at V and 6 bases at J, with 12 bases between the two ends. Germline loops: CDR1 SGHTA, CDR2 FQGNSA. The DNA of the CDR3 is TGTGCCAGCAGCTTAGCGCCCACAGCGGGCAATGAGCAGTTCTTC. It specifies CASSLAPTAGNEQFF. Combining the CDR3 with reference TRBV7-2 and TRBJ2-1 gives the whole variable domain GAGVSQSPSNKVTEKGKDVELRCDPISGHTALYWYRQSLGQGLEFLIYFQGNSAPDKSGLPSDRFSAERTGGSVSTLTIQRTQQEDSAVYLCASSLAPTAGNEQFFGPGTRLTVL.

The rearrangement joins TRBV7-2 to TRBJ2-3; a possible D gene is TRBD2 (5 bases). This CDR3 has 12 amino acids. Germline loops: CDR1 SGHTA, CDR2 FQGNSA. Trimming took 5 bases from V and 6 from J, leaving 9 bases between them. The CDR3 here is CASSTTGDTQYF. As DNA, the CDR3 is TGTGCCAGCAGCACCACGGGGGATACGCAGTATTTT.

This chain joins TRBV7-8 and TRBJ1-2; D is possibly TRBD1 (5 bases). Trimming removed 2 bases from V and 6 bases from J, with 16 bases in between. CDR3 size: 15 residues. The germline V gene encodes CDR1 SGHVS and CDR2 FQNEAQ. CDR3 sequence: CASSLTAGGSDGYTF. The CDR3 DNA reads TGTGCCAGCAGCTTAACCGCGGGGGGGAGCGATGGCTACACCTTC.

This chain connects TRBV23-1 to TRBJ1-1; possibly TRBD1 for D (6 bases). TRBV23-1 is known as an ORF, though its function is uncertain. V dropped 7 bases and J dropped 5 bases, with 17 bases sitting between them. The CDR3 extends over 14 amino acids. CDR3 loop: CASTPLRGQTEAFF. The CDR3 DNA reads as TGCGCCAGCACCCCCCTCAGGGGTCAAACTGAAGCTTTCTTT.

The chain couples TRBV9 to TRBJ2-7; tentatively, D is TRBD2 (5 bases). From germline, CDR1 is SGDLS and CDR2 YYNGEE. There are 13 residues in the CDR3. V was cut by 9 bases and J by 2 bases, with 15 bases left in between. DNA of the CDR3: TGTGCCATCTCAAGGAGGCCAACCTACGAGCAGTACTTC. This translates into CAISRRPTYEQYF. Filled out from reference TRBV9 and TRBJ2-7, the complete variable domain reads DSGVTQTPKHLITATGQRVTLRCSPRSGDLSVYWYQQSLDQGLQFLIQYYNGEERAKGNILERFSAQQFPDLHSELNLSSLELGDSALYFCAISRRPTYEQYFGPGTRLTVT.

This rearrangement joins TRBV30 to TRBJ1-1; D may be TRBD1 (6 bases). The CDR3 length is 16 residues. V dropped 4 bases and J dropped 0 bases, with 18 bases sitting between them. Germline CDR1 GTSNPN, CDR2 SVGIG (reference sequence). CDR3 DNA sequence: TGTGCCTGGACTAAATCCGGGACATATTTGAACACTGAAGCTTTCTTT. Its translation is CAWTKSGTYLNTEAFF. The entire variable domain, with the rest obtained from reference TRBV30 and TRBJ1-1, is as follows: SQTIHQWPATLVQPVGSPLSLECTVEGTSNPNLYWYRQAAGRGLQLLFYSVGIGQISSEVPQNLSASRPQDRQFILSSKKLLLSDSGFYLCAWTKSGTYLNTEAFFGQGTRLTVV.

This clone came up once. This CDR3 reads CASSQIGSGREQFF. The CDR3 DNA reads TGCGCCAGCAGCCAAATTGGTAGCGGACGTGAGCAGTTCTTC. The J gene is TRBJ2-1, the V gene TRBV4-3, with a weak D call TRBD2 (6 bases). From germline, CDR1 is LGHNA and CDR2 YSLEER. This CDR3 is 14 amino acids long. V was trimmed by 2 bases and J by 9 bases, leaving 14 bases between them.

The chain employs TRBV27 and TRBJ2-5; the D gene is possibly TRBD2 (6 bases). The ends were cut back, 6 bases at V and 5 bases at J, with 10 bases in the middle. The CDR3 spans 12 residues. Germline V CDR1 and CDR2: MNHEY, SMNVEV (reference sequence). The CDR3 bases are TGTGCCAGCAGGGGCGGGGCGGAGACCCAGTACTTC. Translating it yields CASRGGAETQYF.

The V gene is TRBV6-6, the J gene TRBJ2-3; a possible D gene is TRBD2 (5 bases). Germline V gives CDR1 MNHNY, CDR2 SVGAGI (reference sequence). This CDR3 contains 16 residues. Trimming removed 5 bases from V and 2 bases from J, with 17 bases in between. CDR3 bases: TGTGCCAGCAGTCCCCGAGGAGGAGAGTTCACAGATACGCAGTATTTT. Translated: CASSPRGGEFTDTQYF.

This clone appeared a few times. The chain combines TRBV18 with TRBJ2-7, with TRBD1 identical over 8 bases. This CDR3 comprises 14 residues. V trimming: 8 bases; J trimming: 4 bases; junction bases outside the gene matches: 10. Germline CDR1 reads KGHSH; CDR2 reads LQKENI. CDR3 amino acids: CASTPSGGGYEQYF. The CDR3 DNA is TGTGCCAGCACCCCTTCAGGGGGCGGATACGAGCAGTACTTC.

The chain has TRBV18 and TRBJ2-6; tentative D call: TRBD1 (6 bases). Germline values: CDR1 KGHSH, CDR2 LQKENI. The CDR3 is made up of 19 amino acids. V lost 0 bases and J 0 bases, leaving 15 bases between the germline ends. The DNA of the CDR3 is TGTGCCAGCTCACCACCGTCCAGGACAGCTAACTCTGGGGCCAACGTCCTGACTTTC. It codes for CASSPPSRTANSGANVLTF.

The chain recombines TRBV10-3 with TRBJ1-2, with D unresolved. The V and J ends lost 3 bases and 8 bases respectively, with 10 bases between them. Germline V gene sequence: CDR1 ENHRY, CDR2 SYGVKD. The CDR3 is 12 residues long. CDR3 sequence: CAISETALGYTF. In nucleotides, the CDR3 is TGTGCCATCAGTGAAACAGCCTTAGGCTACACCTTC.

The chain uses TRBV19 and TRBJ1-6; 7 bases are a match to TRBD1. Looked up from germline, CDR1 is LNHDA and CDR2 is SQIVND (reference sequence). V was clipped by 6 bases and J by 10 bases; unmatched bases: 6. This CDR3 has 13 residues. DNA of the CDR3: TGTGCCAGTAGGGAAGGGGGCCAGTCACCCCTCCACTTT. It yields the protein CASREGGQSPLHF. Full variable domain (remainder filled in from reference TRBV19 and TRBJ1-6): DGGITQSPKYLFRKEGQNVTLSCEQNLNHDAMYWYRQDPGQGLRLIYYSQIVNDFQKGDIAEGYSVSREKKESFPLTVTSAQKNPTAFYLCASREGGQSPLHFGNGTRLTVT.